The 32 T cell receptor beta chains in this list originate from one sample, sequenced in a study of OX40 agonist ivuxolimab in advanced cancers. Method: immunoSEQ multiplex PCR; TCRdb's copy keeps in-frame clones and lacks some. This sample has some 65,000 clones, with over 60% found just once. The source material was CD4+ or CD8+ T cells sorted from blood, sampled in a trial of the OX40 agonist ivuxolimab. The receptor set was obtained from an adult with an advanced solid tumor such as melanoma, head and neck, liver or kidney cancer.

This chain links TRBV27 with TRBJ2-7; no clear D. V lost 2 bases and J 4 bases, leaving 15 bases between the germline ends. The CDR3 contains 15 residues. Per germline, CDR1 MNHEY and CDR2 SMNVEV (reference sequence). In DNA form, the CDR3 reads TGTGCCAGCAGTTTAAGGTGTTTTGGGCGATACGAGCAGTACTTC. This codes for CASSLRCFGRYEQYF.

V usage is TRBV27 and J usage is TRBJ2-5, with no clear D. Trimming cost V 6 bases and J 4 bases, with 15 bases left between them. This CDR3 has 14 residues. Per the germline V gene, CDR1 is MNHEY and CDR2 is SMNVEV (reference sequence). The CDR3 region has the DNA TGTGCCAGCAGGAATACTGGGCTTCGAGAGACCCAGTACTTC. Translated, it gives CASRNTGLRETQYF.

The gene calls are TRBV5-1 and TRBJ2-3; TRBD2 aligns across 8 bases. The trim removed 1 base at V and 0 bases at J, leaving 1 base unmatched. The CDR3 consists of 15 residues. Germline CDR1 and CDR2: SGHRS and YFSETQ. The chain's CDR3 is CASSLPSGSTDTQYF. CDR3 coding DNA: TGCGCCAGCAGCTTGCCTAGCGGGAGCACAGATACGCAGTATTTT. Full variable domain (rest looked up from reference TRBV5-1 and TRBJ2-3): KAGVTQTPRYLIKTRGQQVTLSCSPISGHRSVSWYQQTPGQGLQFLFEYFSETQRNKGNFPGRFSGRQFSNSRSEMNVSTLELGDSALYLCASSLPSGSTDTQYFGPGTRLTVL.

The chain uses TRBV5-4 and TRBJ2-2, with TRBD1 matching 11 bases. Looked up from germline, CDR1 is SGHNT and CDR2 is YYREEE (reference sequence). The V and J ends lost 2 bases and 1 base, in that order; junction bases with no gene match: 1. The CDR3 is 16 residues long. For the CDR3, the DNA is TGTGCCAGCAGCTTCGGGACAGGGGGGAACACCGGGGAGCTGTTTTTT. This sequence encodes CASSFGTGGNTGELFF.

The V gene is TRBV6-6, the J gene TRBJ2-7, with D hard to call. Germline V CDR1 and CDR2: MNHNY, SVGAGI (reference sequence). The CDR3 spans 14 residues. V was cut by 4 bases and J by 9 bases, with 19 bases left in between. The CDR3, as DNA: TGTGCCAGCAGTTCGACCGCGGCCGTGGTGGGGCAGTACTTC. Translated: CASSSTAAVVGQYF.

V usage is TRBV19 and J usage is TRBJ2-3, with D perhaps TRBD1 (6 bases). The CDR3 contains 16 residues. Looked up from germline, CDR1 is LNHDA and CDR2 is SQIVND (reference sequence). V was cut by 3 bases and J by 6 bases, with 19 bases left in between. This CDR3 reads CASSMGTGSLWDTQYF. The CDR3 DNA sequence: TGTGCCAGTAGTATGGGAACAGGGTCCCTTTGGGATACGCAGTATTTT.

The chain links TRBV11-3 to TRBJ2-1; D uncertain. V lost 1 base, J lost 0 bases, and 4 bases lay in between. Germline V gene sequence: CDR1 SGHNT, CDR2 YENEEA. The CDR3 totals 14 residues. The CDR3 sequence: CASSLGSSYNEQFF. CDR3 DNA sequence: TGTGCCAGCAGCTTAGGGAGCTCCTACAATGAGCAGTTCTTC.

As DNA, the CDR3 is TGTGCCAGCAGTAGACAGGGTCCGAAGCACGAGCAGTACTTC. Residues: CASSRQGPKHEQYF. V usage is TRBV28 and J usage is TRBJ2-7; 7 bases line up with TRBD1. The CDR3 is made up of 14 amino acids. V was clipped by 5 bases and J by 5 bases; unmatched bases: 9. Germline V lookup: CDR1 MDHEN, CDR2 SYDVKM.

The chain links TRBV5-1 to TRBJ1-4; no clear D. This CDR3 contains 15 residues. Trimming pared 5 bases from V and 8 bases from J, leaving 19 bases between. The germline gives CDR1 SGHRS, CDR2 YFSETQ. This CDR3 is CASRGQPSGREKLFF. CDR3 in DNA: TGCGCCAGCAGAGGGCAGCCGTCCGGGCGAGAAAAACTGTTTTTT.

This clone was counted a few times. The chain joins TRBV6-1 to TRBJ2-7; D call uncertain. The V gene's germline CDR1 is MNHNS and CDR2 SASEGT. V shed 7 bases and J shed 5 bases, with 9 bases lying between them. The CDR3 has 11 residues. The CDR3 coding sequence is TGTGCCAGCATCCGGGTCCACGAGCAGTACTTC. Translation: CASIRVHEQYF.

This chain connects TRBV6-5 to TRBJ2-7, with 8 bases matching TRBD1. The CDR3 has 15 amino acids. Germline trimming cut 6 bases from V and 0 bases from J; bases unmatched to any gene: 7. Germline CDR1 is MNHEY and CDR2 is SVGAGI. The CDR3 nucleotides read TGTGCCAGCAGCCATGGACAGGGACTCTCCTACGAGCAGTACTTC. It encodes CASSHGQGLSYEQYF.

The chain is built from TRBV19 and TRBJ2-7, with 8 bases that match TRBD1. The CDR3 is 13 amino acids. V gave up 6 bases and J gave up 2 bases; unmatched junction bases: 3. The germline gives CDR1 LNHDA, CDR2 SQIVND (reference sequence). The CDR3 coding sequence is TGTGCCAGTAGGGGGGACAGGCCCTACGAGCAGTACTTC. This translates into CASRGDRPYEQYF.

The rearrangement joins TRBV2 to TRBJ1-1, with D maybe TRBD1 (6 bases). Between the trimmed V and J ends, which lost 6 bases and 0 bases, there was a span of 14 bases. This CDR3 spans 15 amino acids. Looked up from germline, CDR1 is SNHLY and CDR2 is FYNNEI. The CDR3 DNA follows: TGTGCCAGCAGGGCGGCCCCAGGGGTGAACACTGAAGCTTTCTTT. Translating it yields CASRAAPGVNTEAFF.

V is TRBV5-1 and J is TRBJ2-1; D perhaps matches TRBD2 (6 bases). The length of the CDR3 is 14 residues. Germline CDR1 reads SGHRS; CDR2 reads YFSETQ. The V end lost 6 bases, the J end lost 1 base, and 11 bases lay between the germline ends. The CDR3 DNA reads as TGCGCCAGCAAGATCGGGAGTTCCTACAATGAGCAGTTCTTC. It yields the protein CASKIGSSYNEQFF.

This clone was observed a single time. This chain links TRBV6-5 with TRBJ1-2, with 11 bases matching TRBD1. The CDR3 loop spans 15 amino acids. The ends lost 6 bases at V and 6 bases at J; junction bases unmatched: 9. CDR1 is MNHEY and CDR2 is SVGAGI in the germline V gene. The CDR3 nucleotides are TGTGCCAGCAGGAGGACAGGGGGCGCGACTAATGGCTACACCTTC. Protein: CASRRTGGATNGYTF.

V gene TRBV5-1 combines with J gene TRBJ2-5; D is possibly TRBD1 or TRBD2 (5 bases each). Trimming cost V 7 bases and J 5 bases, with 24 bases left between them. Germline V gene data show CDR1 as SGHRS and CDR2 as YFSETQ. CDR3 length: 16 amino acids. The CDR3 coding sequence is TGCGCCAGCTCCCTCTTCGTCGGGGCCGGGTCGGAGACCCAGTACTTC. Translation gives CASSLFVGAGSETQYF.

CDR3 DNA sequence: TGTGCCAGCAGACCCACCGGGGGCAATCAGCCCCAGCATTTT. Amino acid sequence: CASRPTGGNQPQHF. The chain joins TRBV2 to TRBJ1-5; D is ambiguous. Trimming took off 6 bases at V and 2 bases at J, with 11 bases between the two ends. The length of the CDR3 is 14 residues. Germline lookup yields CDR1 SNHLY and CDR2 FYNNEI.

The chain links TRBV21-1 to TRBJ2-7. TRBV21-1 is a listed pseudogene. The CDR3 is 15 amino acids. The CDR3 sequence is CASSKVGTESYEQYF. Here the CDR3 DNA reads TGTGCCAGCAGCAAAGTGGGGACCGAGTCCTACGAGCAGTACTTC.

The genes are TRBV11-3 and TRBJ2-3; 8 bases fit TRBD2. With V trimmed by 5 bases and J by 2 bases, 6 bases remained unmatched. The CDR3 runs to 15 residues. Per the germline V gene, CDR1 is SGHNT and CDR2 is YENEEA. CDR3 sequence: CASSPGGGITDTQYF. The CDR3 bases are TGTGCCAGCAGCCCGGGGGGGGGAATCACAGATACGCAGTATTTT.

V usage is TRBV6-1 and J usage is TRBJ2-7; 11 bases align to TRBD2. The CDR3 is 14 residues long. Germline assignment: CDR1 MNHNS and CDR2 SASEGT. V shed 4 bases, J shed 4 bases, and the junction held 3 bases outside the gene matches. The CDR3 coding sequence is TGTGCCAGCAGTGGAGTAGCGGGAGGGTACGAGCAGTACTTC. It encodes CASSGVAGGYEQYF.

V is TRBV6-5 and J is TRBJ2-2; TRBD1 matches at 9 bases. From germline, CDR1 is MNHEY and CDR2 SVGAGI. The junction had 8 bases not matched to a gene; V was cut back by 6 bases and J by 6 bases. This CDR3 has 15 residues. CDR3 bases: TGTGCCAGCAGGGAAACAGGGGGCGGGCCCGGGGAGCTGTTTTTT. Protein: CASRETGGGPGELFF.

This clone was seen a few times. This chain links TRBV30 with TRBJ1-1; D gene uncertain. Germline loops: CDR1 GTSNPN, CDR2 SVGIG (reference sequence). The CDR3 extends over 14 amino acids. Trimming pared 2 bases from V and 0 bases from J, leaving 10 bases between. DNA of the CDR3: TGTGCCTGGAGTCCCTCGGGGTTGAACACTGAAGCTTTCTTT. Translated, it gives CAWSPSGLNTEAFF. Based on the CDR3 plus reference TRBV30 and TRBJ1-1, the full variable domain is SQTIHQWPATLVQPVGSPLSLECTVEGTSNPNLYWYRQAAGRGLQLLFYSVGIGQISSEVPQNLSASRPQDRQFILSSKKLLLSDSGFYLCAWSPSGLNTEAFFGQGTRLTVV.

This clone has only a few counts. The rearrangement joins TRBV18 to TRBJ2-7; TRBD2 is a possible D gene (6 bases). This CDR3 comprises 15 residues. The germline CDR1 and CDR2 sequences are KGHSH and LQKENI. The V gene lost 0 bases and the J gene lost 1 base, with 10 bases spanning the gap. CDR3 sequence reads: CASSPPGGASYEQYF. DNA of the CDR3: TGTGCCAGCTCACCACCGGGCGGGGCGTCCTACGAGCAGTACTTC.

This sequence joins TRBV10-2 and TRBJ1-2, with 9 bases fitting TRBD1. This CDR3 comprises 15 residues. The V gene end was trimmed by 5 bases and the J gene end by 6 bases; junction bases not matched to a gene: 10. Germline V CDR1 and CDR2: WSHSY, SAAADI. Here the CDR3 DNA reads TGCGCCAGCAGTCGGGACAGGGCACGGGAAAATGGCTACACCTTC. Protein product: CASSRDRARENGYTF.

The rearrangement links TRBV5-1 to TRBJ2-6; 8 bases align to TRBD2. Germline V lookup: CDR1 SGHRS, CDR2 YFSETQ. Trimming removed 4 bases from V and 2 bases from J; junction bases left unmatched: 5. The CDR3 totals 16 residues. CDR3 amino acids: CASSPGGGPGANVLTF. As DNA, the CDR3 is TGCGCCAGCAGCCCGGGAGGGGGGCCTGGGGCCAACGTCCTGACTTTC.

The chain couples TRBV14 to TRBJ2-2; D not certain. Germline assignment: CDR1 SGHDN and CDR2 FVKESK. Trimming took off 4 bases at V and 8 bases at J, with 14 bases between the two ends. The CDR3 extends over 14 amino acids. In DNA, the CDR3 is TGTGCCAGCAGCCTAAATTGGGCCGTGGGGGAGCTGTTTTTT. It yields the protein CASSLNWAVGELFF.

The rearrangement joins TRBV4-2 to TRBJ2-1; 11 bases align to TRBD1. J was trimmed by 4 bases and V by 4 bases; bases with no gene match: 6. Germline V gives CDR1 LGHNA, CDR2 YNFKEQ. CDR3 length equals 16 residues. The CDR3 region is CASSRGQGERYNEQFF. CDR3 coding DNA: TGTGCCAGCAGCCGGGGACAGGGGGAGCGTTACAATGAGCAGTTCTTC.

The rearrangement joins TRBV19 to TRBJ2-7; D is possibly TRBD1 (6 bases). Deletions cut 2 bases from V and 0 bases from J, with 14 bases between. Germline CDR1 LNHDA, CDR2 SQIVND (reference sequence). CDR3 length: 16 amino acids. The DNA of the CDR3 is TGTGCCAGTAGTATAAATCTCGGGACACGCTCCTACGAGCAGTACTTC. It encodes CASSINLGTRSYEQYF. The whole variable domain, remainder taken from reference TRBV19 and TRBJ2-7, is DGGITQSPKYLFRKEGQNVTLSCEQNLNHDAMYWYRQDPGQGLRLIYYSQIVNDFQKGDIAEGYSVSREKKESFPLTVTSAQKNPTAFYLCASSINLGTRSYEQYFGPGTRLTVT.

The CDR3 spells CASAKTGTSGRALTGELFF. Written as DNA, the CDR3 is TGCGCCAGCGCGAAGACAGGGACTAGCGGGAGGGCCCTCACCGGGGAGCTGTTTTTT. V is TRBV5-1 and J is TRBJ2-2, with 16 bases aligning to TRBD2. Unmatched junction bases numbered 13, after V lost 7 bases and J lost 4 bases. Germline CDR1 is SGHRS and CDR2 is YFSETQ. The CDR3 has 19 amino acids.

Ten or more counts support this clone. At the DNA level, this CDR3 is encoded by other sequences in the same sample as well. V is TRBV18 and J is TRBJ1-2; no clear D. Trimming cost V 6 bases and J 1 base, with 9 bases left between them. The CDR3 spans 13 residues. Germline CDR1 is KGHSH and CDR2 is LQKENI. The CDR3 protein is CASSPDGNYGYTF. In DNA form, the CDR3 reads TGTGCCAGCTCTCCGGACGGTAACTATGGCTACACCTTC.

This clone was detected only once. This chain uses TRBV7-2 with TRBJ1-5; D perhaps matches TRBD1 (6 bases). The CDR3 is 15 amino acids. CDR1 and CDR2 (germline): SGHTA, FQGNSA. Deletions cut 4 bases from V and 5 bases from J, with 15 bases between. CDR3: CASSSAGAQYQPQHF. The DNA for the CDR3 is TGTGCCAGCAGCTCCGCGGGGGCTCAGTATCAGCCCCAGCATTTT.

The V call is TRBV18, the J call TRBJ1-2; D might be TRBD1 (6 bases). V was clipped by 3 bases and J by 8 bases, with 16 bases between them. The CDR3 runs to 14 residues. Germline CDR1 and CDR2: KGHSH and LQKENI. DNA for the CDR3: TGTGCCAGCTCACCTACGGACAGTACGAGGGGCTACACCTTC. Translation gives CASSPTDSTRGYTF.